Many counts were recorded for the clone carrying this T cell receptor (beta chain). Its antigen is undetermined. In germline, CDR1 is KGHSH, CDR2 LQKENI. Trimming removed 6 bases at V and 0 bases at J, with 11 bases between. The CDR3 consists of 14 residues. The sample is drawn from a study of early T cells in non-severe SARS-CoV-2 infection. Overall study: Chains were not paired, and sequencing was done on bulk RNA from unsorted whole blood.

General observations from the study: VDJdb matching skewed toward anti-spike CD8 responses, missing private and CD4 specificities.

Individually, cDNA molecules had unique molecular identifiers attached to them. MiXCR, run by TCRdb on the 5' RACE reads, gives a single entry per CDR3 protein. This table has tens of thousands of distinct CDR3 sequences, less than 7% appearing once. The sequence was obtained from an adult who was a healthcare worker with PCR-confirmed SARS-CoV-2 infection or an uninfected control (not recorded which). The chain recombines TRBV18 with TRBJ1-1, with D unclear. Sequenced material: whole blood, taken at baseline. The CDR3 region is CASSPDFVNTEAFF. The CDR3 bases are TGTGCCAGCTCCCCCGACTTTGTGAACACTGAAGCTTTCTTT.